A selection of T cell receptor beta chains follows, all from one sample in a study of cytomegalovirus exposure and HLA in healthy donors. Assay: immunoSEQ multiplex PCR; the TCRdb copy retains only in-frame clones and omits some. The sample holds about 210,000 clones, roughly 74% seen once. Material for sequencing was PBMCs. The receptors shown here come from a woman under 40 in good health and CMV-seropositive. Both conserved end residues are part of each CDR3. Each record gives: J gene, clone size, V gene, D gene, CDR3 protein, CDR3 DNA. A D gene is named only where the DNA matches it firmly. Clone size, where shown, is once, few, many, or a class for clones that have expanded.

TRBJ2-1 | . | TRBV2 | . | CASSEGWNEQFF | TGTGCCAGCAGTGAGGGCTGGAATGAGCAGTTCTTC
TRBJ2-7 | . | TRBV12-2 | . | CASRLADREKGYEQYF | TGTGCAAGTCGCTTAGCAGACAGGGAGAAGGGCTACGAGCAGTACTTC
TRBJ1-2 | . | TRBV5-6 | TRBD1 | CASSLDPGGDTF | TGTGCCAGCAGCTTGGACCCAGGGGGCGACACCTTC
TRBJ2-5 | few | TRBV4-1 | TRBD2 | CASSQAVGSGGVQETQYF | TGCGCCAGCAGCCAAGCCGTAGGTAGCGGGGGAGTGCAAGAGACCCAGTACTTC
TRBJ1-5 | . | TRBV2 | . | CASSGQGSQPQHF | TGTGCCAGCAGTGGGCAGGGTAGTCAGCCCCAGCATTTT
TRBJ2-7 | once | TRBV28 | TRBD2 | CASRPLAGGPADFLYEQYF | TGTGCCAGCAGACCCCTAGCGGGGGGGCCCGCCGACTTTCTCTACGAGCAGTACTTC
TRBJ2-5 | . | TRBV9 | TRBD2 | CASSVAVLAGGQETQYF | TGTGCCAGCAGCGTAGCAGTCCTAGCGGGGGGCCAAGAGACCCAGTACTTC
TRBJ2-2 | . | TRBV30 | TRBD2 | CALGRGTGELFF | TGTGCCTTGGGGAGGGGTACCGGGGAGCTGTTTTTT
TRBJ1-3 | . | TRBV6-6 | . | CASISTGGNTIYF | TGTGCCAGCATCTCGACGGGTGGAAACACCATATATTTT
TRBJ1-5 | . | TRBV19 | TRBD1 | CASSIPDRGGQPQHF | TGTGCCAGTAGTATCCCGGACAGGGGCGGTCAGCCCCAGCATTTT
TRBJ2-7 | . | TRBV5-6 | . | CASSLDNYEQYF | TGTGCCAGCAGCTTGGATAATTACGAGCAGTACTTC
TRBJ1-2 | few | TRBV19 | . | CASSIPIGTPNYGYTF | TGTGCCAGTAGTATACCCATCGGGACACCAAACTATGGCTACACCTTC
TRBJ2-6 | . | TRBV7-8 | . | CASSHISGANVLTF | TGTGCCAGCAGCCACATCTCTGGGGCCAACGTCCTGACTTTC
TRBJ2-2 | . | TRBV6-4 | . | CASSEGLAETGELFF | TGTGCCAGCAGTGAGGGTTTGGCGGAAACCGGGGAGCTGTTTTTT
TRBJ2-2 | . | TRBV7-8 | . | CASSPRTGNTGELFF | TGTGCCAGCAGCCCCCGGACGGGAAACACCGGGGAGCTGTTTTTT
TRBJ1-5 | . | TRBV30 | TRBD1 | CAWSVHRQGDQPQHF | TGTGCCTGGAGTGTACACCGGCAGGGGGATCAGCCCCAGCATTTT
TRBJ1-5 | . | TRBV7-8 | . | CASSPLRNRVAIQPQHF | TGTGCCAGCAGCCCCCTCCGAAACAGGGTTGCTATTCAGCCCCAGCATTTT